The clone carrying this T cell receptor (beta chain) was seen repeatedly, ten times or more. TCRdb redid the calling of the 5' RACE reads with MiXCR, one entry per CDR3 protein. The sample holds 400,000 to 500,000 distinct CDR3 sequences, around 18% seen once. These data originate in a study of identical twins. Unmatched junction bases numbered 5, after V lost 4 bases and J lost 6 bases. The germline gives CDR1 SNHLY, CDR2 FYNNEI. This CDR3 is 14 amino acids long. Sequenced: naive T cells sorted from blood. The chain combines TRBV2 with TRBJ1-5; 8 bases align to TRBD1. The TCR originated in a man aged 50 to 60 in good health. For the CDR3, the DNA is TGTGCCAGCAGTGTGGCAGGGGGCGGTCAGCCCCAGCATTTT. Translating gives CASSVAGGGQPQHF.